These T cell receptor beta chains were read from a single sample in a study of T-cell reconstitution after alpha-beta-depleted transplantation in children. MiXCR was run by TCRdb on the PCR reads, yielding one entry per CDR3 protein. The profile shows about 200,000 distinct CDR3 sequences, approximately 6.9% of them singletons. The sequenced sample was PBMCs, obtained before TCRalphabeta/CD19-depleted stem cell transplant. The receptors were sampled from a boy aged 2 to 9 with acute lymphoblastic leukemia, due to receive a stem cell transplant. Each CDR3 is given with its conserved first and last residue. Fields, in order: CDR3 DNA, CDR3 protein, J gene, CDR3 length, clone size, V gene, D gene. The D gene is left open where the match is weak. Clone sizes are given selectively: once, few, many, or a class where the clone is expanded.

DNA: TGTGCCAGCAGCCGGGGACAGTCCGTCCCTCAGCCCCAGCATTTT
CDR3: CASSRGQSVPQPQHF
J: TRBJ1-5
length: 15
size: many
V: TRBV7-8
D: TRBD1

DNA: TGCGCCAGCAGCGCGGGAGCATCGCTCTACGAGCAGTACTTC
CDR3: CASSAGASLYEQYF
J: TRBJ2-7
length: 14
size: NA
V: TRBV5-1
D: TRBD2

DNA: TGCAGTGCTAGCGGGAGAAGCTCCTACGAGCAGTACTTC
CDR3: CSASGRSSYEQYF
J: TRBJ2-7
length: 13
size: NA
V: TRBV20-1
D: NA

DNA: TGTACCAGCAGCCCCTCTTTAGGGGGAAACACCATATATTTT
CDR3: CTSSPSLGGNTIYF
J: TRBJ1-3
length: 14
size: NA
V: TRBV28
D: NA

DNA: TGTGCCAGCAGCTTGGGGCAGCTTAATTACGAGCAGTACTTC
CDR3: CASSLGQLNYEQYF
J: TRBJ2-7
length: 14
size: few
V: TRBV5-6
D: NA

DNA: TGTGCCAGCAGTTACTCGAGGGGCGCTGGGGCCAACGTCCTGACTTTC
CDR3: CASSYSRGAGANVLTF
J: TRBJ2-6
length: 16
size: few
V: TRBV6-2/TRBV6-3
D: NA

DNA: TGTGCCAGCAGCGCAGTACCACAGGGCGCCGGAAACACCATATATTTT
CDR3: CASSAVPQGAGNTIYF
J: TRBJ1-3
length: 16
size: many
V: TRBV7-6
D: NA

DNA: TGTGCCACCAGCAGAGATTTAGCGGCCCTCTACAATGAGCAGTTCTTC
CDR3: CATSRDLAALYNEQFF
J: TRBJ2-1
length: 16
size: many
V: TRBV15
D: NA

DNA: TGTGCCTGGAGTGTACGGGGATCAAGGGGTGAAAAACTGTTTTTT
CDR3: CAWSVRGSRGEKLFF
J: TRBJ1-4
length: 15
size: NA
V: TRBV30
D: NA

DNA: TGCGCCAGCAGCGACGACAGGGGTGGTGAAAAACTGTTTTTT
CDR3: CASSDDRGGEKLFF
J: TRBJ1-4
length: 14
size: NA
V: TRBV5-1
D: TRBD1

DNA: TGTGCCACCAGCAAACATAACAGGAGAGGTGGGGCCACAGAAGCTTTCTTT
CDR3: CATSKHNRRGGATEAFF
J: TRBJ1-1
length: 17
size: NA
V: TRBV3-1
D: NA

DNA: TGTGCCAGCACCATCGGGACGCCACTATACGAGCAGTACTTC
CDR3: CASTIGTPLYEQYF
J: TRBJ2-7
length: 14
size: many
V: TRBV5-6
D: NA

DNA: TGTGCCAGCAGCCCTACAGGGATTGAGACCCAGTACTTC
CDR3: CASSPTGIETQYF
J: TRBJ2-5
length: 13
size: NA
V: TRBV5-5
D: NA

DNA: TGCAGCGTTGAACAGGATTCATATGGCTACACCTTC
CDR3: CSVEQDSYGYTF
J: TRBJ1-2
length: 12
size: few
V: TRBV29-1
D: NA

DNA: TGTGCCAGCAGGCGGGACAGGGTATTGGGTCGCGGTGAGCAGTTCTTC
CDR3: CASRRDRVLGRGEQFF
J: TRBJ2-1
length: 16
size: many
V: TRBV21-1
D: NA

DNA: TGTGCCAGCAGTTACAGGGTCCCCGGGGAGCTGTTTTTT
CDR3: CASSYRVPGELFF
J: TRBJ2-2
length: 13
size: many
V: TRBV6-5
D: NA

DNA: TGTGCCAGCAGTTTGAGCGGGGGGGCCGTCAATGAGCAGTTCTTC
CDR3: CASSLSGGAVNEQFF
J: TRBJ2-1
length: 15
size: many
V: TRBV28
D: TRBD2

DNA: TGCAGCGTTGGGGGACAGGGGATTAGCACCTTC
CDR3: CSVGGQGISTF
J: TRBJ1-2
length: 11
size: NA
V: TRBV29-1
D: TRBD1

DNA: TGCAGCGTTGGCTCCGATAATCAGCCCCAGCATTTT
CDR3: CSVGSDNQPQHF
J: TRBJ1-5
length: 12
size: NA
V: TRBV29-1
D: NA

DNA: TGTGCCAGCAGCTTACCCGGGGCCCATGGCTACACCTTC
CDR3: CASSLPGAHGYTF
J: TRBJ1-2
length: 13
size: many
V: TRBV7-2
D: NA

DNA: TGTGCCAGCAGCTTGGAAGGGTTCGTCGGAGATACGCAGTATTTT
CDR3: CASSLEGFVGDTQYF
J: TRBJ2-3
length: 15
size: NA
V: TRBV5-6
D: NA

DNA: TGTGCCAGCAGTTACACAATGAGTGGACAGGTCAATGAGCAGTTCTTC
CDR3: CASSYTMSGQVNEQFF
J: TRBJ2-1
length: 16
size: few
V: TRBV6-5
D: TRBD1

DNA: TGTGCCATCAGTGAGGGCAGGGGCAATCAGCCCCAGCATTTT
CDR3: CAISEGRGNQPQHF
J: TRBJ1-5
length: 14
size: many
V: TRBV10-3
D: NA

DNA: TGTGCCACCAGTCGAGAGGAAGATGGTGGGGCTTTCTTT
CDR3: CATSREEDGGAFF
J: TRBJ1-1
length: 13
size: many
V: TRBV24-1
D: NA

DNA: TGTGCCAGCAGCCCTGGCTTAGGAGGGGGCGCGGGAAAACTGTTTTTT
CDR3: CASSPGLGGGAGKLFF
J: TRBJ1-4
length: 16
size: NA
V: TRBV6-1
D: TRBD1

DNA: TGTGCCAGCAGCTTAGTTGGTCTAGCGGACAATGAGCAGTTCTTC
CDR3: CASSLVGLADNEQFF
J: TRBJ2-1
length: 15
size: many
V: TRBV7-8
D: TRBD2

DNA: TGTGCCAGCAGTGAAGGGCTAGCGGGTTACAATGAGCAGTTCTTC
CDR3: CASSEGLAGYNEQFF
J: TRBJ2-1
length: 15
size: few
V: TRBV2
D: TRBD2

DNA: TGTGCCAGCAGCCAAGAGTTAAGGGGGAACACTGAAGCTTTCTTT
CDR3: CASSQELRGNTEAFF
J: TRBJ1-1
length: 15
size: few
V: TRBV4-2
D: NA

DNA: TGCAGTACCCCGGACCGGGACAGCTCCTACAATGAGCAGTTCTTC
CDR3: CSTPDRDSSYNEQFF
J: TRBJ2-1
length: 15
size: many
V: TRBV20-1
D: TRBD1

DNA: TGTGCCAGCAGCTCCAGGGTATCAGACTATGGCTACACCTTC
CDR3: CASSSRVSDYGYTF
J: TRBJ1-2
length: 14
size: few
V: TRBV5-5
D: NA

DNA: TGTGCCAGCAGTGAAAATTGGGCTTCACCCCTCCACTTT
CDR3: CASSENWASPLHF
J: TRBJ1-6
length: 13
size: many
V: TRBV2
D: NA

DNA: TGTGCCAGCAGCACCCCGGGACTAGCGGGAGGCAGTTGGGGCACAGATACGCAGTATTTT
CDR3: CASSTPGLAGGSWGTDTQYF
J: TRBJ2-3
length: 20
size: NA
V: TRBV3-1
D: TRBD2

DNA: TGCAGCGCCTATCCAAGACAGGACATCCAAGAGACCCAGTACTTC
CDR3: CSAYPRQDIQETQYF
J: TRBJ2-5
length: 15
size: many
V: TRBV29-1
D: NA

DNA: TGCAGCGTCCTAACGACAGGGAAAGAGACCCAGTACTTC
CDR3: CSVLTTGKETQYF
J: TRBJ2-5
length: 13
size: many
V: TRBV29-1
D: TRBD1

DNA: TGTGCCAGCAAGGTCGGAGGGACGGATGAAAAACTGTTTTTT
CDR3: CASKVGGTDEKLFF
J: TRBJ1-4
length: 14
size: many
V: TRBV28
D: NA

DNA: TGTGCCAGCAGCTTGGGACCGATAAACACTGAAGCTTTCTTT
CDR3: CASSLGPINTEAFF
J: TRBJ1-1
length: 14
size: many
V: TRBV7-2
D: NA

DNA: TGTGCCAGCACCCCGGGAGGAGGGGAGACCCAGTACTTC
CDR3: CASTPGGGETQYF
J: TRBJ2-5
length: 13
size: many
V: TRBV28
D: TRBD2

DNA: TGTGCCACCAGCCTATACGGGAGACTGGACTATGGCTACACCTTC
CDR3: CATSLYGRLDYGYTF
J: TRBJ1-2
length: 15
size: NA
V: TRBV15
D: NA

DNA: TGTGCCACCAGCAGAGATTCGAACGAGCAGTACTTC
CDR3: CATSRDSNEQYF
J: TRBJ2-7
length: 12
size: NA
V: TRBV15
D: NA

DNA: TGCAGCGTTGCCCTCTTTTCAGGTGCCCAGGGCTACGAGCAGTACTTC
CDR3: CSVALFSGAQGYEQYF
J: TRBJ2-7
length: 16
size: few
V: TRBV29-1
D: NA

DNA: TGTGCCAGCAGTTACGACAGGCGAGAATCCTACGAGCAGTACTTC
CDR3: CASSYDRRESYEQYF
J: TRBJ2-7
length: 15
size: few
V: TRBV6-2/TRBV6-3
D: NA

DNA: TGCAGTGGTCTGACGGGGGACTCCTACAATGAGCAGTTCTTC
CDR3: CSGLTGDSYNEQFF
J: TRBJ2-1
length: 14
size: many
V: TRBV20-1
D: NA

DNA: TGCGCCAGCAGTAGACACAGCAATCAGCCCCAGCATTTT
CDR3: CASSRHSNQPQHF
J: TRBJ1-5
length: 13
size: many
V: TRBV10-1
D: NA

DNA: TGTGCCAGCAGTGGGACCCCAAGCTCCTATAATTCACCCCTCCACTTT
CDR3: CASSGTPSSYNSPLHF
J: TRBJ1-6
length: 16
size: many
V: TRBV12-3/TRBV12-4
D: NA

DNA: TGTGCCAGCAGCCCCCTCGGGGACAGGGACCCGTACGAGCAGTACTTC
CDR3: CASSPLGDRDPYEQYF
J: TRBJ2-7
length: 16
size: many
V: TRBV5-5
D: TRBD1

DNA: TGTGCCAGCAGTGACCTACAGAGGCCATCCTACAATGAGCAGTTCTTC
CDR3: CASSDLQRPSYNEQFF
J: TRBJ2-1
length: 16
size: NA
V: TRBV2
D: NA

DNA: TGCAGTGCTACAACTATAGGGGGGGCCGGGGAGACCCAGTACTTC
CDR3: CSATTIGGAGETQYF
J: TRBJ2-5
length: 15
size: NA
V: TRBV20-1
D: NA

DNA: TGTGCCAGCAGCTTTGGGCTAGCGGGAGGAGGAGAGACCCAGTACTTC
CDR3: CASSFGLAGGGETQYF
J: TRBJ2-5
length: 16
size: many
V: TRBV7-2
D: TRBD2